Sequencing of this TCR beta chain was carried out in a study of T cell changes during pregnancy in multiple sclerosis. This table comes from immunoSEQ multiplex PCR, and its TCRdb copy is limited to in-frame clones, with some not included. This table holds 55,000 to 75,000 clones, around 91% found once. Turning to this clone: At one end, the junction sequence differs from germline, possibly due to a read error.

The CDR3 is made up of 14 amino acids. Germline loops: CDR1 SNHLY, CDR2 FYNNEI. The chain recombines TRBV2 with TRBJ1-1; D is uncertain. The sample here was peripheral blood, taken in the third trimester of pregnancy. This sequence originates from a female donor in good health, enrolled as a control in a pregnancy study. CDR3: CASSETYGVADKQF. As DNA, the CDR3 is TGTGCCAGCAGTGAAACATACGGGGTCGCCGATAAACAGTTT.